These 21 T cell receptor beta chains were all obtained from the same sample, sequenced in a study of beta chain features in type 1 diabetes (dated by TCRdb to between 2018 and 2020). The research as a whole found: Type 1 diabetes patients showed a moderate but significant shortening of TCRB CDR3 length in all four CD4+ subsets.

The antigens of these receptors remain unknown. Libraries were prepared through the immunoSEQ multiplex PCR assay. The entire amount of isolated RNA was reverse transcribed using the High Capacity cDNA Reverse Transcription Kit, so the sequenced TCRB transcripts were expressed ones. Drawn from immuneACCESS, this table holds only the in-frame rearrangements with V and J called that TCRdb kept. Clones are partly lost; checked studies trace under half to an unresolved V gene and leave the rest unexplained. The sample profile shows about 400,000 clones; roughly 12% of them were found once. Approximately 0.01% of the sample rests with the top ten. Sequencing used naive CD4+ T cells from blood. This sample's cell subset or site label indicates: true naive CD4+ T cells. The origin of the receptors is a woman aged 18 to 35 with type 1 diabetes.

CDR3 sequence: CASSRLPGSSYEQYF. CDR3 bases: TGTGCCAGCAGTCGACTTCCCGGGAGCTCCTACGAGCAGTACTTC. This chain links TRBV27 with TRBJ2-7; TRBD2 is a possible D gene (6 bases). CDR3 length: 15 residues. Germline V gene lookup returns CDR1 MNHEY and CDR2 SMNVEV (reference sequence). The germline V and J ends were trimmed by 5 bases and 0 bases, with 14 bases remaining between them.

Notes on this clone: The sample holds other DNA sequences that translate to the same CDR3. The CDR3 here is CASSYSAGSGANVLTF. The CDR3, as DNA: TGTGCCAGCAGTTACTCGGCGGGCTCTGGGGCCAACGTCCTGACTTTC. The chain couples TRBV6-5 to TRBJ2-6; D perhaps matches TRBD2 (5 bases). CDR3 length: 16 residues. Germline V CDR1 and CDR2: MNHEY, SVGAGI. Trimming removed 0 bases from V and 0 bases from J, with 6 bases in between.

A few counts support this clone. The CDR3 DNA sequence: TGCGCCGGGACTAGCGGGATCTACGGCACAGATACGCAGTATTTT. Translated: CAGTSGIYGTDTQYF. V usage is TRBV29-1 and J usage is TRBJ2-3, with TRBD2 matching 13 bases. The CDR3 loop spans 15 amino acids. Germline loops: CDR1 SQVTM, CDR2 ANQGSEA.

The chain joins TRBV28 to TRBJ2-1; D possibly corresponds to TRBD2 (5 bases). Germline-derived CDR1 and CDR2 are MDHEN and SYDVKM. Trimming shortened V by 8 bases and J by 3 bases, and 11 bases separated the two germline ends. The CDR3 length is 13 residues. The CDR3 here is CASGLEGYNEQFF. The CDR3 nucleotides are TGTGCCAGCGGTCTCGAGGGCTACAATGAGCAGTTCTTC.

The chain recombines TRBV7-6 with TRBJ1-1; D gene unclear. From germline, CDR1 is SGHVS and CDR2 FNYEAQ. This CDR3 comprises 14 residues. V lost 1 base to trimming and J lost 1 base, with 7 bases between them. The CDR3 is CASSLGAANTEAFF. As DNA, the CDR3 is TGTGCCAGCAGCTTAGGGGCTGCGAACACTGAAGCTTTCTTT.

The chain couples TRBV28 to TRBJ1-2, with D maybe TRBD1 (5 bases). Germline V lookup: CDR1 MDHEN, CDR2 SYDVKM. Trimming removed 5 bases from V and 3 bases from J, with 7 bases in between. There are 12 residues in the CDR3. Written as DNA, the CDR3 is TGTGCCAGCAGTCGACAGCACTATGGCTACACCTTC. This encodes CASSRQHYGYTF.

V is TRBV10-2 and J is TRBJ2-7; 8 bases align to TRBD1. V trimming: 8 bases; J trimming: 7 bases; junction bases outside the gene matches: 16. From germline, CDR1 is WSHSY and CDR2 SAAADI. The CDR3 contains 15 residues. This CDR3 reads CASQVSGTGLGEQYF. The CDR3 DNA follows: TGCGCCAGCCAAGTATCCGGGACAGGCCTGGGGGAGCAGTACTTC.

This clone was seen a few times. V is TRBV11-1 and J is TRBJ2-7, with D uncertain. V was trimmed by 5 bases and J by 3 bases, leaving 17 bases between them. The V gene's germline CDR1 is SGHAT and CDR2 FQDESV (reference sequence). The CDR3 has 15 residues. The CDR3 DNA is TGTGCCAGCAGCCCAGGTCGGTCGCTACACTACGAGCAGTACTTC. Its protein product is CASSPGRSLHYEQYF. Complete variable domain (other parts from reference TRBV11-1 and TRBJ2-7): EAEVAQSPRYKITEKSQAVAFWCDPISGHATLYWYRQILGQGPELLVQFQDESVVDDSQLPKDRFSAERLKGVDSTLKIQPAELGDSAMYLCASSPGRSLHYEQYFGPGTRLTVT.

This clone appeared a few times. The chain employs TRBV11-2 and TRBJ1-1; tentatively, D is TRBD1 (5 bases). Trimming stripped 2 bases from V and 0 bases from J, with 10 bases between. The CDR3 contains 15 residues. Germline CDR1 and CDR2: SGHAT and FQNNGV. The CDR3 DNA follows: TGTGCCAGCAGCTTACAGGGCGTGATGAACACTGAAGCTTTCTTT. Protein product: CASSLQGVMNTEAFF.

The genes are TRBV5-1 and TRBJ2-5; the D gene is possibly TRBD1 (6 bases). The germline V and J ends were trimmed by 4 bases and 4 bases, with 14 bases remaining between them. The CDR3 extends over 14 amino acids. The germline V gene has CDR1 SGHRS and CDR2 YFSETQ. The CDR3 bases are TGCGCCAGCAGCCCCCGGACAGTAGGAGAGACCCAGTACTTC. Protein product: CASSPRTVGETQYF.

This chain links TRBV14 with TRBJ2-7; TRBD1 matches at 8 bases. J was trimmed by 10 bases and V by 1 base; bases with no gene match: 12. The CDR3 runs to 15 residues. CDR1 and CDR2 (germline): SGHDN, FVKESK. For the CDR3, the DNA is TGTGCCAGCAGCCAAGGCTCAGGACAGGGAAGGTACCAGTACTTC. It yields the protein CASSQGSGQGRYQYF.

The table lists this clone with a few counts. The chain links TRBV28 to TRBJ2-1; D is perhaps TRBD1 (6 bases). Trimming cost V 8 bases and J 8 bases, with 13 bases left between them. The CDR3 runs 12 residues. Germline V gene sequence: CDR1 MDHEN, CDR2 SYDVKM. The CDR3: CASYSGVHEQFF. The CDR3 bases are TGTGCCAGCTACTCAGGGGTCCATGAGCAGTTCTTC.

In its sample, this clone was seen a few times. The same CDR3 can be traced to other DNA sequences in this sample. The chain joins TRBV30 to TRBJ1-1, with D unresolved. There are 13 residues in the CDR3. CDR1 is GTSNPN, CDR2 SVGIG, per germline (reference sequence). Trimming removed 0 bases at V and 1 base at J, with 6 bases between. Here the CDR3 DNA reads TGTGCCTGGAGTGTCCAGGCGAACACTGAAGCTTTCTTT. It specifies CAWSVQANTEAFF.

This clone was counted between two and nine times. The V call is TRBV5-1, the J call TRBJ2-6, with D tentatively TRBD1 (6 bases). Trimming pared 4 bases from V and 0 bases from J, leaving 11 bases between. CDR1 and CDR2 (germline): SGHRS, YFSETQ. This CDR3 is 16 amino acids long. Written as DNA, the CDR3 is TGCGCCAGCAGCAGGGGACAAAACTCTGGGGCCAACGTCCTGACTTTC. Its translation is CASSRGQNSGANVLTF.

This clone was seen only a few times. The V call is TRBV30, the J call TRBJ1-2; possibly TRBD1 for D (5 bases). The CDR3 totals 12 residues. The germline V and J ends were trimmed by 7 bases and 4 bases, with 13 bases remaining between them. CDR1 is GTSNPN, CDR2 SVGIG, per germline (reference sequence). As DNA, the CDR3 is TGTGCCTTTCCACAGGACCCCTATGGCTACACCTTC. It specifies CAFPQDPYGYTF.

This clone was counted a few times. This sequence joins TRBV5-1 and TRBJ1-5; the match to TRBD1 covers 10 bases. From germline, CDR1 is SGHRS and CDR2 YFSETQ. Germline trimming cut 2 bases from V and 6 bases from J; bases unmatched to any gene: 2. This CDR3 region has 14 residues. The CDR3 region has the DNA TGCGCCAGCAGCTTCGGGACAGGGGTTCAGCCCCAGCATTTT. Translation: CASSFGTGVQPQHF.

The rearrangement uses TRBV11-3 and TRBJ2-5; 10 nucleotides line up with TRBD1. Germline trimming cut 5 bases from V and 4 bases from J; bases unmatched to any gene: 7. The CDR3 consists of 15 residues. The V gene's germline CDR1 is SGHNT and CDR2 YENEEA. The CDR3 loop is CASSPGTGAGETQYF. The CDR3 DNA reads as TGTGCCAGCAGCCCGGGGACAGGGGCGGGAGAGACCCAGTACTTC. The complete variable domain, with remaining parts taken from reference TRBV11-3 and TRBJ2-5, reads EAGVVQSPRYKIIEKKQPVAFWCNPISGHNTLYWYLQNLGQGPELLIRYENEEAVDDSQLPKDRFSAERLKGVDSTLKIQPAELGDSAVYLCASSPGTGAGETQYFGPGTRLLVL.

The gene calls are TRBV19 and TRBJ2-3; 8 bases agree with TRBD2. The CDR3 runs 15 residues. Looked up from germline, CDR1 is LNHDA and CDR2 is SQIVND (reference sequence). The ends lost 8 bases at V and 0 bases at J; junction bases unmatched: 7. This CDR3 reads CASGSGIHSTDTQYF. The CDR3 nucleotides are TGTGCCAGTGGTAGCGGGATACATAGCACAGATACGCAGTATTTT.

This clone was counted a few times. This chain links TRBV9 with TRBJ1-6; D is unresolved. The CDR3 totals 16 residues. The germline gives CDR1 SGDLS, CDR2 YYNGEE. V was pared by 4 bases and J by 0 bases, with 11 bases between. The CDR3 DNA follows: TGTGCCAGCAGCCCACGACGGAGCTCCTATAATTCACCCCTCCACTTT. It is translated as CASSPRRSSYNSPLHF.

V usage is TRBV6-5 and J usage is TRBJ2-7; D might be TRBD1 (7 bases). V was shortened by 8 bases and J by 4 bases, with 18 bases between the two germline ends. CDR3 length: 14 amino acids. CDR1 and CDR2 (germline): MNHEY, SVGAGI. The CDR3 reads CASRLRETGYEQYF. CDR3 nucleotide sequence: TGTGCCAGCCGACTACGGGAGACAGGGTACGAGCAGTACTTC.

CDR3 sequence (DNA): TGTGCCAGCTCACCTGACAGTATTTATGGCTACACCTTC. It codes for CASSPDSIYGYTF. The V call is TRBV18, the J call TRBJ1-2; possibly TRBD1 for D (5 bases). Germline assignment: CDR1 KGHSH and CDR2 LQKENI. The V end lost 3 bases, the J end lost 5 bases, and 10 bases lay between the germline ends. The CDR3 is made up of 13 amino acids.